This T cell receptor (beta chain) was obtained from a study of cytotoxic CD8 clonotypes in ibrutinib-treated CLL. Study-wide background: Sequenced samples delivered averages of some 260,000 productive templates and roughly 100,000 productive rearrangements.

This CDR3 is 14 amino acids long. Per germline, CDR1 ENHRY and CDR2 SYGVKD. V was cut by 6 bases and J by 2 bases, with 10 bases left in between. Generated by immunoSEQ multiplex PCR, the TCRdb table keeps only in-frame clones and is missing some. This table holds about 120,000 clones, approximately 58% found once. The chain links TRBV10-3 to TRBJ2-2; tentatively, D is TRBD2 (5 bases). This clonotype was sampled from a human donor with chronic lymphocytic leukemia. Sample: PBMCs, taken after 24 months of ibrutinib treatment. The CDR3 reads CAIRPGSNTGELFF. For the CDR3, the DNA is TGTGCCATCAGGCCGGGGAGTAACACCGGGGAGCTGTTTTTT.